Described below is a single TCR beta chain sequence and its context. V dropped 5 bases and J dropped 2; count of bases not matched to a gene: 8. This CDR3 spans 15 amino acids. Germline V gene lookup returns CDR1 SGHNT and CDR2 YYREEE (reference sequence). These data belong to a study of regulatory T cells in long-lasting Graves disease. Specified time point: persistent/refractory GD, antithyroid drugs over 5 years with positive TRAb. Construction of the TCR library relied on RNA isolated from PBMCs. In building TCR beta libraries, iRepertoire HTBI primers were used together with Arm-PCR of CDR3 regions. TCRdb used MiXCR to reprocess the multiplex PCR reads, holding one entry per CDR3 protein. The profile covers about 430,000 distinct CDR3 sequences, with roughly a fifth appearing a single time and approximately 14% taken by the ten largest.

V gene TRBV5-4 combines with J gene TRBJ2-5; the match to TRBD1 covers 8 bases. This TCR was recovered from a female donor with Graves disease. The sample was peripheral blood mononuclear cells (PBMCs), taken when the disease was refractory, from a patient treated with antithyroid drugs. CDR3 amino acids: CASSFGQGGQETQYF. CDR3 in DNA: TGTGCCAGCAGTTTTGGACAGGGAGGTCAAGAGACCCAGTACTTC.